Below, one T cell receptor beta chain is given with its context. Original handling: Reference gene primers were amplified, and this amplification served to estimate nucleated cell counts. Profiled with immunoSEQ multiplex PCR; TCRdb holds only in-frame clones, not every one. For V, J and clone size, that table is used; D and trimming come from the DNA. The table lists roughly 39,000 clones, around 79% of them singletons, with approximately 23% in the top ten. CDR1 is MDHEN and CDR2 is SYDVKM in the germline V gene. With 1 base clipped from V and 6 bases from J, the junction kept 2 bases outside the gene matches. This CDR3 region has 15 residues. The data derive from a study of blood T cell repertoires in COVID-19. Across the whole study: Nucleic acid was either cDNA or gDNA, and it came from T cells, B-cell-depleted T cells, or PBMCs.

The chain links TRBV28 to TRBJ2-1; 11 nucleotides line up with TRBD2. The receptor was isolated from a man in his 70s with acute or convalescent COVID-19. Sequences were obtained from peripheral blood. CDR3 nucleotides: TGTGCCAGCAGTTTATTAGCGGGAGGGCCCAATGAGCAGTTCTTC. Translating gives CASSLLAGGPNEQFF.